This T cell receptor beta chain is from a study of blood T cell repertoires in COVID-19. Donors of Cohort 3 who recovered were those that had two negative PCRs, clearance, or symptom resolution. The trim removed 3 bases at V and 8 bases at J, leaving 4 bases unmatched. Germline V gives CDR1 KGHSH, CDR2 LQKENI. The length of the CDR3 is 15 residues. Sequencing was performed with immunoSEQ multiplex PCR; in TCRdb, only in-frame clones are kept and a portion is missing. The profile covers around 310,000 clones, with around nine tenths appearing a single time and less than 9.5% taken by the ten largest. This chain connects TRBV18 to TRBJ2-1; 13 positions match TRBD2. The TCR comes from a woman in her 30s who had recovered from COVID-19. Sequencing was performed on PBMCs or T cells enriched from blood (not recorded which). Here the CDR3 reads CASSPGLAGIDEQFF. The CDR3 bases are TGTGCCAGCTCACCGGGACTAGCGGGAATCGATGAGCAGTTCTTC.